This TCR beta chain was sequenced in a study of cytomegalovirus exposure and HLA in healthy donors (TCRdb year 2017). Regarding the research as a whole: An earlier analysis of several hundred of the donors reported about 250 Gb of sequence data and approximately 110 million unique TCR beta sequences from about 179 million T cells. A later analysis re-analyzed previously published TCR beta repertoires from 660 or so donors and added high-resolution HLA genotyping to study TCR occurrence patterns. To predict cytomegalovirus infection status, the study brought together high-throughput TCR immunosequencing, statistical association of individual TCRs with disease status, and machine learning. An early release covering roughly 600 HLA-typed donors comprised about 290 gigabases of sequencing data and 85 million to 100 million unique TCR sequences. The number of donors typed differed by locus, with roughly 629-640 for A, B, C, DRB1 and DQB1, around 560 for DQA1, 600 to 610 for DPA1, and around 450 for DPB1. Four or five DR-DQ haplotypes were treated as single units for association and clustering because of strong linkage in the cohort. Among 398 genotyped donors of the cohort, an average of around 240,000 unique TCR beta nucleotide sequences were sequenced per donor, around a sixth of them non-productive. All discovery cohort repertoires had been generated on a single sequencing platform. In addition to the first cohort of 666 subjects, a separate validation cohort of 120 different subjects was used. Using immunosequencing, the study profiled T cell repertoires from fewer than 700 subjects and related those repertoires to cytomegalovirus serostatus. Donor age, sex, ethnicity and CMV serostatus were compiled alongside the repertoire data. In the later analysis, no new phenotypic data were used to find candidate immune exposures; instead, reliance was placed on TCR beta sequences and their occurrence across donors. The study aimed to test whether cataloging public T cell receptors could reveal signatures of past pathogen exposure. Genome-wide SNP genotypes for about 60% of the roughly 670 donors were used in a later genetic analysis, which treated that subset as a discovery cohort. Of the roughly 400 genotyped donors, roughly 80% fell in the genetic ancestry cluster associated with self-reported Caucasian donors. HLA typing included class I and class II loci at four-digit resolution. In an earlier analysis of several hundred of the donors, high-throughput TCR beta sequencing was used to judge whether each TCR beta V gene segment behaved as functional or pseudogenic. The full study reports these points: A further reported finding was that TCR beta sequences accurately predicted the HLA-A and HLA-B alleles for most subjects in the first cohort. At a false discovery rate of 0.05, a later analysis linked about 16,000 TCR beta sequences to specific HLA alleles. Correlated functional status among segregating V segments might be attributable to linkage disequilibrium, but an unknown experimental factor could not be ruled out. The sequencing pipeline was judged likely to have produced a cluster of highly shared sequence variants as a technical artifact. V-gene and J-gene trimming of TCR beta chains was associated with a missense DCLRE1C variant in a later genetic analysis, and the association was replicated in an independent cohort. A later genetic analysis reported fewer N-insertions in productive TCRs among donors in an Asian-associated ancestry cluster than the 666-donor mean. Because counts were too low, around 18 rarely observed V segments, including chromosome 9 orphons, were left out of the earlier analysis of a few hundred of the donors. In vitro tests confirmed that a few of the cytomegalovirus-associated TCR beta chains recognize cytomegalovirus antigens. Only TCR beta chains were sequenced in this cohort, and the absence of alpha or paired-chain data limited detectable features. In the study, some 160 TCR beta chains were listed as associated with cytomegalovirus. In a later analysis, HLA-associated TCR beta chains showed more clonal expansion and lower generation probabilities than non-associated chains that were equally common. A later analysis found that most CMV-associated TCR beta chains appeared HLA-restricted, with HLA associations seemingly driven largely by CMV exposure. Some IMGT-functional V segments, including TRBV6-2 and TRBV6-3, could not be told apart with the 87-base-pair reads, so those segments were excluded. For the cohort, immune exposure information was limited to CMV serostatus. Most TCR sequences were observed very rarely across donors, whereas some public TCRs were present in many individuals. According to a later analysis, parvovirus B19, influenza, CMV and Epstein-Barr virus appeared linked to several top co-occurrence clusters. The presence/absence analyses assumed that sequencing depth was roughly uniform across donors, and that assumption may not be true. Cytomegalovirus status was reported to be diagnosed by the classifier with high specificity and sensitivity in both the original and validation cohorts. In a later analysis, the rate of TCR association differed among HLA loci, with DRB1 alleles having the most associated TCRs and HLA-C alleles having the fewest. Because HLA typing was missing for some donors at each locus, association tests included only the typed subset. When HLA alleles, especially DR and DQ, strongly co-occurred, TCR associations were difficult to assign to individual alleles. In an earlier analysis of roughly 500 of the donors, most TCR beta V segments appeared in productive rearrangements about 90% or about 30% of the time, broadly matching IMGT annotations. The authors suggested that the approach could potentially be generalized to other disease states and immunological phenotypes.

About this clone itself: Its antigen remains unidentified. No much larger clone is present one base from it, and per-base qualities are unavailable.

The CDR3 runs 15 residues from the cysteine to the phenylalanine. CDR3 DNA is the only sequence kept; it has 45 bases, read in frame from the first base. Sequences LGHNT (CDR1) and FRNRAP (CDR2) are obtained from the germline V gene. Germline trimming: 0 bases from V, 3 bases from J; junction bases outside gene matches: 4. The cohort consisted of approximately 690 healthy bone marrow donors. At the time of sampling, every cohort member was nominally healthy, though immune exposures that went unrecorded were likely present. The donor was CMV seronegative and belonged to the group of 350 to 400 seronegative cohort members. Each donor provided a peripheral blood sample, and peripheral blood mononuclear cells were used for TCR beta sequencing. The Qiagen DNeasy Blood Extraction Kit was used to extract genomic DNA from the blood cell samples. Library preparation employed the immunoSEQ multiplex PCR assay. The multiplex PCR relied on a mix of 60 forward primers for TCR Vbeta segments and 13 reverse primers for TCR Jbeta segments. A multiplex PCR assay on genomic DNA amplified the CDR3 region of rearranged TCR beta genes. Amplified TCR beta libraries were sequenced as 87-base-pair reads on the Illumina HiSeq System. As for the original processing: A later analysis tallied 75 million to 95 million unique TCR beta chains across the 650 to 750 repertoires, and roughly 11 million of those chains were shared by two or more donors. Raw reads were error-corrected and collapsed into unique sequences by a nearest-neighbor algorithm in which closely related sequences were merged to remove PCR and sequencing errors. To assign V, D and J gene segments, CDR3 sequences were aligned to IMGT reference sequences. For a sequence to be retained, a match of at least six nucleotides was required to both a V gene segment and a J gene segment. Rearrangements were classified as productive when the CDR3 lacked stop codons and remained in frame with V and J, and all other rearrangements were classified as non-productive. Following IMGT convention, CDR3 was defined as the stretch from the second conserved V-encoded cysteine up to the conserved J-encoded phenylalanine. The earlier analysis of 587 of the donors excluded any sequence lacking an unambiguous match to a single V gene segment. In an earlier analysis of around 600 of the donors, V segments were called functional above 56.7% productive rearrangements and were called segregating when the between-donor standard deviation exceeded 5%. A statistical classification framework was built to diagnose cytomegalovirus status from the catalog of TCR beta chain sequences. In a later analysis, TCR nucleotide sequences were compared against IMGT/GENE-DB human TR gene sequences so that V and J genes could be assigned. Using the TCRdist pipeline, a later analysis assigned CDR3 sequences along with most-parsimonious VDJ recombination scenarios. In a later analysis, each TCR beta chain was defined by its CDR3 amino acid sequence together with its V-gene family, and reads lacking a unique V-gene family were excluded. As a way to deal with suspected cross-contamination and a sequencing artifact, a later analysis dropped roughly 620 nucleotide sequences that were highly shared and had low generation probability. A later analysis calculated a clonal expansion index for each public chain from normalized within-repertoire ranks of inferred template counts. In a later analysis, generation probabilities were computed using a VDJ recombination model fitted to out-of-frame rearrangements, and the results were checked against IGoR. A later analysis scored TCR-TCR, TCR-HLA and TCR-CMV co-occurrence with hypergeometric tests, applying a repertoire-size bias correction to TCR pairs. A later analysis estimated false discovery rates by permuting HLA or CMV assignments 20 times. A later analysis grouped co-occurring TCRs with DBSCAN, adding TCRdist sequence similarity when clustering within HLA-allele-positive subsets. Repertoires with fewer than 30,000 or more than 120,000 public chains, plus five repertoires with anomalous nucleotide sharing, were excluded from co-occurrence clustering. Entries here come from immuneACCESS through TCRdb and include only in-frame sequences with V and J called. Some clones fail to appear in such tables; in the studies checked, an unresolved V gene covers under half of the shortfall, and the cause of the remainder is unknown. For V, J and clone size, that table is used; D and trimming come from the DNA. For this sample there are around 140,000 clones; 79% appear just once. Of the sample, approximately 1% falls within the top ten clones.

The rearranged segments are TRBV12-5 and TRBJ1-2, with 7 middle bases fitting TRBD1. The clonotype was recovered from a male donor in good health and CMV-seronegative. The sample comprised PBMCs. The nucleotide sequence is TGTGCTAGTGGTTTGGTAATCGACAGGGACTATGGCTACACCTTC. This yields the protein CASGLVIDRDYGYTF.